This TCR beta chain was recovered during a study of technical replicates of blood from a handful of donors. With V trimmed by 5 bases and J by 7 bases, 17 bases remained unmatched. CDR1 SGHNT and CDR2 YYREEE come from the germline V gene (reference sequence). The CDR3 is made up of 17 amino acids. This table comes from immunoSEQ multiplex PCR, and its TCRdb copy is limited to in-frame clones, with some not included. The sample records under 95,000 clones, 90% to 95% being singletons. Sequenced: T cells isolated from PBMCs. This chain links TRBV5-4 with TRBJ2-2, with 7 bases lining up with TRBD2. The TCR sequence derives from a human donor in good health. Some clones in this sample may be carry-over from other donors' samples. The CDR3 is CASRAIAGEGPGGELFF. For the CDR3, the DNA is TGTGCCAGCAGAGCGATAGCTGGGGAGGGCCCCGGCGGGGAGCTGTTTTTT.